A single count supports the clone carrying this TCR beta chain. As originally analysed: Quantification of nucleated cells was approximated via reference gene primer amplification. Profiled with immunoSEQ multiplex PCR; TCRdb holds only in-frame clones, not every one. V and J calls and clone size are those listed in that table; D and trimming were worked out from the DNA. The sample carries some 65,000 clones, around 91% recorded once. Seattle's enrolled individuals joined amid active infection and were then monitored longitudinally. The germline gives CDR1 SGHRS, CDR2 YFSETQ. Trimming removed 0 bases from V and 5 bases from J, with 14 bases in between. The CDR3 is made up of 15 amino acids. These data originate in a study of blood T cell repertoires in COVID-19. Study-wide context: Researchers got acute and convalescent COVID-19 samples from the United States, Italy and Spain. Nucleic acid was either cDNA or gDNA, and it came from T cells, B-cell-depleted T cells, or PBMCs.

The origin of this receptor is a man aged 45-65 years with COVID-19, enrolled during active disease. Sequencing was carried out using peripheral blood. The V call is TRBV5-1, the J call TRBJ2-5; D unresolved. CDR3 bases: TGCGCCAGCAGCTTGGTTAGCTCCCCCGGGGAGACCCAGTACTTC. Its protein is CASSLVSSPGETQYF.